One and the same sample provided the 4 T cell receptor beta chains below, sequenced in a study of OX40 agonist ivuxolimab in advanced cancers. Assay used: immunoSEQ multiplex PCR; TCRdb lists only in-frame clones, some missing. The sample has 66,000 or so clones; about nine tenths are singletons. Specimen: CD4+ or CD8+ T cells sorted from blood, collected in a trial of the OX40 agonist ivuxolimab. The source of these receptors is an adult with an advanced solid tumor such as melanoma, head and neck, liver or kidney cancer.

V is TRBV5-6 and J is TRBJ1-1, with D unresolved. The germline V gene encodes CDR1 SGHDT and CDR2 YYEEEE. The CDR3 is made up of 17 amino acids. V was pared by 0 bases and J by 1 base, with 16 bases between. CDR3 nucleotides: TGTGCCAGCAGCTTGGATGGAAGTAACAGCAAGAACACTGAAGCTTTCTTT. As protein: CASSLDGSNSKNTEAFF.

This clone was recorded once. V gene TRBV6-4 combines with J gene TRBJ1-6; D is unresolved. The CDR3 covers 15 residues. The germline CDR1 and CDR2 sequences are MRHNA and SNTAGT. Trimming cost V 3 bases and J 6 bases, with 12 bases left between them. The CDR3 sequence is CASSEGGYLNSPLHF. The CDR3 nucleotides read TGTGCCAGCAGTGAAGGTGGGTATCTTAATTCACCCCTCCACTTT.

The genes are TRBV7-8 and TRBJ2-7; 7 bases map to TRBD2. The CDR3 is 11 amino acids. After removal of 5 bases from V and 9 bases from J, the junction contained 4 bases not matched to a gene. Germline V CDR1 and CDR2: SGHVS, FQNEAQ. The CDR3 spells CASSAGRRQYF. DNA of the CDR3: TGTGCCAGCAGCGCCGGGAGGAGGCAGTACTTC.

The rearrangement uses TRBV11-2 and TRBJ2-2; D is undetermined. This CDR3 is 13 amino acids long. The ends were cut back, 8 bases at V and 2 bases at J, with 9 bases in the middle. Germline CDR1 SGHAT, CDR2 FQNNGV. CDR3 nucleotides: TGTGCCAGCTTGATGGGAAACACCGGGGAGCTGTTTTTT. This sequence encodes CASLMGNTGELFF.